This TCR beta chain was recorded in a study of graft-versus-host responses after intestinal transplantation. Study-level information: Recipients received multivisceral, liver-intestinal, or isolated intestinal transplants. The study's findings and limits: Some GvH clones were seen earlier in gut or blood, suggesting intestinal origin.

V was trimmed by 1 base and J by 6 bases, leaving 4 bases between them. The CDR3 loop spans 12 amino acids. The germline V gene has CDR1 SGHTA and CDR2 FQGNSA. As for this clone: The target antigen is unknown.

The repertoire was sequenced with immunoSEQ multiplex PCR; TCRdb's copy has only in-frame clones and lacks some. The table has approximately 54,000 clones, about 81% seen once; the top ten hold approximately 0.46%. This TCR came from a human donor who was the organ donor for an intestinal transplant. The specimen comprised unstimulated CD4+ T cells sorted from spleen or lymph node cells, sampled before transplant. The chain couples TRBV7-2 to TRBJ1-5; the D is unclear. For the CDR3, the DNA is TGTGCCAGCAGCTTAGGTGCTCAGCCCCAGCATTTT. It yields the protein CASSLGAQPQHF.